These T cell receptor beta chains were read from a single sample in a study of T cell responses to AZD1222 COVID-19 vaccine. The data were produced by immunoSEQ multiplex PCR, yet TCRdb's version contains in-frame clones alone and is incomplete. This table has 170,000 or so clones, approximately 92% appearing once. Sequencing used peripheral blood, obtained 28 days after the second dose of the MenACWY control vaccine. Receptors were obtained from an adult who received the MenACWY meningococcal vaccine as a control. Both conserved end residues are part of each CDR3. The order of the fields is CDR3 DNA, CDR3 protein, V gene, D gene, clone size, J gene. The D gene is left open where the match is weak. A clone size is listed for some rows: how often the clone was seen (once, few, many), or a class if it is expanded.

DNA: TGTGCCAGCAGCACTAGACTAGCGGGGAAAGAGACCCAGTACTTC
CDR3: CASSTRLAGKETQYF
V: TRBV5-4
D: TRBD2
size: .
J: TRBJ2-5

DNA: TGTGCCAGCACCAACCGGGGACAGTATAATTCACCCCTCCACTTT
CDR3: CASTNRGQYNSPLHF
V: TRBV6-5
D: TRBD1
size: .
J: TRBJ1-6

DNA: TGTGCCAGCAGTTTGCCACCTTCCTACGAGCAGTACTTC
CDR3: CASSLPPSYEQYF
V: TRBV12-3/TRBV12-4
D: .
size: .
J: TRBJ2-7

DNA: TGTGCCAGCAGCCTCCCCCAGGAGGCAGGGGAAAAACTGTTTTTT
CDR3: CASSLPQEAGEKLFF
V: TRBV6-6
D: .
size: .
J: TRBJ1-4

DNA: TGTGCCAGCAGCCACCAGGGCCCTTTGAGGAATGAGCAGTTCTTC
CDR3: CASSHQGPLRNEQFF
V: TRBV3-1/TRBV3-2
D: .
size: .
J: TRBJ2-1

DNA: TGTGCCAGCAGTCTACAGGGTAGTCAGCCCCAGCATTTT
CDR3: CASSLQGSQPQHF
V: TRBV6-2/TRBV6-3
D: .
size: .
J: TRBJ1-5

DNA: TGTGCCAGCAGTTTCGTCAGGCGATATGGCTACACCTTC
CDR3: CASSFVRRYGYTF
V: TRBV28
D: .
size: .
J: TRBJ1-2

DNA: TGTGCCAGCAGCCAAGGTCGGGGGGGGATTTACAATGAGCAGTTCTTC
CDR3: CASSQGRGGIYNEQFF
V: TRBV4-2
D: TRBD2
size: .
J: TRBJ2-1

DNA: TGTGCCAGCAGTTCTCTCGTGTCTCTCGGAAATGAAAAACTGTTTTTT
CDR3: CASSSLVSLGNEKLFF
V: TRBV28
D: .
size: .
J: TRBJ1-4

DNA: TGTGCCAGCAGCTCAGGACAGGGCGGCAATCAGCCCCAGCATTTT
CDR3: CASSSGQGGNQPQHF
V: TRBV7-2
D: TRBD1
size: .
J: TRBJ1-5

DNA: TGTGCCAGCAGCCCAAACAGGGCACCCCCCCCGGAAGCTTTCTTT
CDR3: CASSPNRAPPPEAFF
V: TRBV3-1/TRBV3-2
D: .
size: .
J: TRBJ1-1

DNA: TGTGCCAGCAGTTACCCCTATCCCGACAGGGGAGGAACTGAAGCTTTCTTT
CDR3: CASSYPYPDRGGTEAFF
V: TRBV6-7
D: TRBD1
size: .
J: TRBJ1-1

DNA: TGTGCCAGCAGCGTTTCGACAGTCCACGAGCAGTACTTC
CDR3: CASSVSTVHEQYF
V: TRBV9
D: .
size: .
J: TRBJ2-7

DNA: TGTGCCAGCAGCCAACAGAACAGGGGGTACAAGACACCCTACGAGCAGTACTTC
CDR3: CASSQQNRGYKTPYEQYF
V: TRBV3-1/TRBV3-2
D: TRBD1
size: .
J: TRBJ2-7

DNA: TGTGCCAGCAGCTTACGACAGGGCTTTAACTATGGCTACACCTTC
CDR3: CASSLRQGFNYGYTF
V: TRBV11-2
D: TRBD1
size: few
J: TRBJ1-2

DNA: TGTGCCAGCAGTTACCGTCAGTGGGGCCACACCATATATTTT
CDR3: CASSYRQWGHTIYF
V: TRBV6-5
D: .
size: .
J: TRBJ1-3

DNA: TGTGCCTGGAGTGTACAGGGGTCCTACAATGAGCAGTTCTTC
CDR3: CAWSVQGSYNEQFF
V: TRBV30
D: TRBD1
size: .
J: TRBJ2-1